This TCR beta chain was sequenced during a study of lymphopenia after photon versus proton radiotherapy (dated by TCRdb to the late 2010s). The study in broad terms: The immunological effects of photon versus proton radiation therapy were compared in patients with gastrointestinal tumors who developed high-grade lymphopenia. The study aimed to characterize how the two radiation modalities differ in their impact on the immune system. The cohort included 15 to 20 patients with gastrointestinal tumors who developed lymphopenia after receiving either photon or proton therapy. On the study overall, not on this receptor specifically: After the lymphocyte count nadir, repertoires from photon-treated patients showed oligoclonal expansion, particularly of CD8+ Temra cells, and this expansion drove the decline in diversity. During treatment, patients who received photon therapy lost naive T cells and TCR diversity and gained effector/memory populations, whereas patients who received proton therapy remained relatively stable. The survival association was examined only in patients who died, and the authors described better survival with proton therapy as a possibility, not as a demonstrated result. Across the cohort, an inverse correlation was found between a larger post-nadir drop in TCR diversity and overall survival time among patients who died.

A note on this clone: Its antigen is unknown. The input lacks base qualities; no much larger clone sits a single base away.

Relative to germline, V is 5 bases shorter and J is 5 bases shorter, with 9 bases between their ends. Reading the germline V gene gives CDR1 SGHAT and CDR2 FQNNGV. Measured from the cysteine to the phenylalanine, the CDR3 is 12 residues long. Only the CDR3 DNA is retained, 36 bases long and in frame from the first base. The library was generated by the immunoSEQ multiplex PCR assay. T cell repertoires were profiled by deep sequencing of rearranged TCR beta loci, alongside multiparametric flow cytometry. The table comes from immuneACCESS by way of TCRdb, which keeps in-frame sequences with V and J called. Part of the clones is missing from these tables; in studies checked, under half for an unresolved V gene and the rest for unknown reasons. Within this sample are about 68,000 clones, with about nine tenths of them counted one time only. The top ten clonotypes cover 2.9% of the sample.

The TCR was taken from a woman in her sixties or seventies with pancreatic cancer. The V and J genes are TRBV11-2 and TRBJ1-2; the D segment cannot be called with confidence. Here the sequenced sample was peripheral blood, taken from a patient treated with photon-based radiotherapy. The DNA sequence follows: TGTGCCAGCAGCCAAAGACAATATGGCTACACCTTC. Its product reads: CASSQRQYGYTF.